The 32 T cell receptor beta chains below come from one sample, sequenced in a study of T-cell reconstitution after alpha-beta-depleted transplantation in children. Unique molecular identifiers were used to barcode this TCRbeta library. TCRdb passed the PCR reads through MiXCR, listing each CDR3 protein once. Found here are 80,000 to 100,000 distinct CDR3 sequences, 23% of them singletons; the top ten hold about a fifth. Source: PBMCs, taken before TCRalphabeta/CD19-depleted stem cell transplant. Every receptor here comes from a boy younger than 10 with acute lymphoblastic leukemia, due to receive a stem cell transplant.

The chain recombines TRBV5-1 with TRBJ2-2; D gene ambiguous. The CDR3 covers 14 residues. V lost 0 bases and J 3 bases, leaving 6 bases between the germline ends. The V gene's germline CDR1 is SGHRS and CDR2 YFSETQ. CDR3 in amino acids: CASSLGHHTGELFF. The CDR3, as DNA: TGCGCCAGCAGCTTGGGACACCACACCGGGGAGCTGTTTTTT. Variable domain in full (rest from reference TRBV5-1 and TRBJ2-2): KAGVTQTPRYLIKTRGQQVTLSCSPISGHRSVSWYQQTPGQGLQFLFEYFSETQRNKGNFPGRFSGRQFSNSRSEMNVSTLELGDSALYLCASSLGHHTGELFFGEGSRLTVL.

The chain couples TRBV14 to TRBJ2-1; D is ambiguous. Per germline, CDR1 SGHDN and CDR2 FVKESK. V lost 4 bases and J lost 0, with 10 bases in between. CDR3 size: 15 residues. This CDR3 reads CASSLLTGSYNEQFF. Written as DNA, the CDR3 is TGTGCCAGCAGCCTTCTGACCGGCTCCTACAATGAGCAGTTCTTC.

The chain carries TRBV5-6 and TRBJ2-7, with 7 positions matching TRBD1. J gave up 0 bases and V 9 bases, and 9 bases lay outside the gene matches. CDR3 length: 14 amino acids. The germline V gene has CDR1 SGHDT and CDR2 YYEEEE. The chain's CDR3 is CATKTGLSSYEQYF. The DNA of the CDR3 is TGTGCCACTAAGACAGGGTTAAGCTCCTACGAGCAGTACTTC.

Here the CDR3 DNA reads TGCGCCAGCAGCTTGGGAAACAGATTGAACACTGAAGCTTTCTTT. As protein: CASSLGNRLNTEAFF. The chain combines TRBV5-1 with TRBJ1-1; D gene unclear. CDR3 length: 15 residues. Trimming stripped 0 bases from V and 0 bases from J, with 9 bases between. Germline CDR1 is SGHRS and CDR2 is YFSETQ. Filled out from reference TRBV5-1 and TRBJ1-1, the complete variable domain reads KAGVTQTPRYLIKTRGQQVTLSCSPISGHRSVSWYQQTPGQGLQFLFEYFSETQRNKGNFPGRFSGRQFSNSRSEMNVSTLELGDSALYLCASSLGNRLNTEAFFGQGTRLTVV.

The chain employs TRBV28 and TRBJ2-7; D uncertain. The germline V gene encodes CDR1 MDHEN and CDR2 SYDVKM. The CDR3 is 18 amino acids. With 2 bases removed from V and 4 bases from J, the gap between germline ends came to 24 bases. The chain's CDR3 is CASSLPTLPGARRYEQYF. DNA of the CDR3: TGTGCCAGCAGTTTACCTACACTCCCGGGCGCCAGAAGGTACGAGCAGTACTTC.

The chain joins TRBV5-6 to TRBJ2-3; no clear D. The CDR3 loop spans 11 amino acids. V dropped 5 bases and J dropped 5 bases, with 6 bases sitting between them. The V gene's germline CDR1 is SGHDT and CDR2 YYEEEE. In DNA form, the CDR3 reads TGTGCCAGCAGTGCCTTAGATACGCAGTATTTT. It yields the protein CASSALDTQYF.

The V gene is TRBV6-2 or TRBV6-3, the J gene TRBJ2-3, with D tentatively TRBD2 (6 bases). This CDR3 region has 13 residues. Per the germline V gene, CDR1 is MNHEY and CDR2 is SVGEGT. Trimming removed 2 bases from V and 4 bases from J, with 7 bases in between. CDR3 DNA sequence: TGTGCCAGCAGTTACCGGGACTCAGATACGCAGTATTTT. Translation: CASSYRDSDTQYF.

The sample holds a few counts of this clonotype. This CDR3 reads CASRQDSQEQFF. CDR3 DNA: TGCGCCAGCAGGCAGGACTCCCAGGAGCAGTTCTTC. This chain uses TRBV5-1 with TRBJ2-1; D might be TRBD2 (5 bases). This CDR3 is built from 12 residues. Trimming removed 5 bases from V and 10 bases from J, with 13 bases in between. The germline gives CDR1 SGHRS, CDR2 YFSETQ.

This chain connects TRBV7-2 to TRBJ2-7, with TRBD2 identical over 9 bases. CDR1 is SGHTA, CDR2 FQGNSA, per germline. V was pared by 4 bases and J by 6 bases, with 10 bases of the junction left unmatched. The CDR3 length is 15 residues. CDR3 amino acids: CASSSTYSGSGEQYF. CDR3 DNA: TGTGCCAGCAGCTCCACATATAGCGGGAGCGGCGAGCAGTACTTC.

The chain combines TRBV5-6 with TRBJ2-7; D is perhaps TRBD2 (5 bases). Germline V gene sequence: CDR1 SGHDT, CDR2 YYEEEE. V was trimmed by 4 bases and J by 0 bases, leaving 20 bases between them. This CDR3 spans 17 amino acids. The CDR3, as DNA: TGTGCCAGCAGCCTTGGACTTATGCGACTCAGCTCCTACGAGCAGTACTTC. It codes for CASSLGLMRLSSYEQYF. Full variable domain (outside the CDR3, taken from reference TRBV5-6 and TRBJ2-7): DAGVTQSPTHLIKTRGQQVTLRCSPKSGHDTVSWYQQALGQGPQFIFQYYEEEERQRGNFPDRFSGHQFPNYSSELNVNALLLGDSALYLCASSLGLMRLSSYEQYFGPGTRLTVT.

This clonotype was picked up a small number of times. The V and J genes are TRBV5-1 and TRBJ2-1; D unclear. The CDR3 covers 14 residues. Deletions cut 1 base from V and 4 bases from J, with 9 bases between. Germline V gene data show CDR1 as SGHRS and CDR2 as YFSETQ. The CDR3 sequence: CASSLLQQYNEQFF. As DNA, the CDR3 is TGCGCCAGCAGCTTGTTACAGCAATACAATGAGCAGTTCTTC. The variable domain in full, with the rest retrieved from reference TRBV5-1 and TRBJ2-1, is KAGVTQTPRYLIKTRGQQVTLSCSPISGHRSVSWYQQTPGQGLQFLFEYFSETQRNKGNFPGRFSGRQFSNSRSEMNVSTLELGDSALYLCASSLLQQYNEQFFGPGTRLTVL.

This clonotype was counted at least ten times. This chain uses TRBV7-2 with TRBJ2-3; 8 nucleotides match TRBD2. J gave up 5 bases and V 5 bases, and 9 bases lay outside the gene matches. CDR3 size: 15 residues. Germline V gene sequence: CDR1 SGHTA, CDR2 FQGNSA. The CDR3 region has the DNA TGTGCCAGCAGCGTACGTGGACTAGCCGGAGATACGCAGTATTTT. Translation: CASSVRGLAGDTQYF.

Only a few counts were recorded for this clonotype. The rearrangement links TRBV20-1 to TRBJ2-7; TRBD2 matches 9 bases. Germline-derived CDR1 and CDR2 are DFQATT and SNEGSKA (reference sequence). CDR3 length equals 15 residues. The V and J ends lost 0 bases and 0 bases, in that order; junction bases with no gene match: 3. The CDR3 is CSARDLLAGSYEQYF. DNA for the CDR3: TGCAGTGCTAGAGACCTACTAGCGGGCTCCTACGAGCAGTACTTC.

This chain connects TRBV7-2 to TRBJ2-5; 9 bases fit TRBD2. This CDR3 has 14 residues. V lost 5 bases to trimming and J lost 3 bases; unmatched junction nucleotides: 4. CDR1 and CDR2 (germline): SGHTA, FQGNSA. The CDR3: CASSRLAGKETQYF. In nucleotides, the CDR3 is TGTGCCAGCAGCCGTCTAGCGGGGAAAGAGACCCAGTACTTC.

V gene TRBV7-8 combines with J gene TRBJ2-1; D is undetermined. The germline V and J ends were trimmed by 11 bases and 2 bases, with 13 bases remaining between them. This CDR3 is built from 13 residues. CDR1 is SGHVS, CDR2 FQNEAQ, per germline. DNA for the CDR3: TGTGCCTCCCGTTTTGGGCCCTACAATGAGCAGTTCTTC. It codes for CASRFGPYNEQFF.

J is TRBJ2-7 and V is TRBV20-1; TRBD2 matches at 9 bases. The CDR3 consists of 18 residues. CDR1 and CDR2 (germline): DFQATT, SNEGSKA (reference sequence). J lost 4 bases, V lost 0 bases, and 16 bases had no gene match. Here the CDR3 reads CSARETGTGTSMWYEQYF. The CDR3, as DNA: TGCAGTGCTAGAGAAACGGGTACCGGGACTAGCATGTGGTACGAGCAGTACTTC.

This clonotype was seen more than once but under ten times. V is TRBV15 and J is TRBJ2-5; D is uncertain. CDR3 length equals 15 residues. Trimming removed 0 bases at V and 5 bases at J, with 13 bases between. Germline V gene sequence: CDR1 LNHNV, CDR2 YYDKDF (reference sequence). CDR3 nucleotide sequence: TGTGCCACCAGCAGAGATCTCTGGGTGGGGGAGACCCAGTACTTC. As protein: CATSRDLWVGETQYF.

V and J are TRBV5-1 and TRBJ1-1, with no clear D. The CDR3 has 16 residues. The germline V gene encodes CDR1 SGHRS and CDR2 YFSETQ. V was cut by 4 bases and J by 0 bases, with 16 bases left in between. CDR3 amino acids: CASSPNGAELNTEAFF. DNA for the CDR3: TGCGCCAGCAGCCCAAACGGCGCAGAGTTGAACACTGAAGCTTTCTTT. The entire variable domain, with the rest obtained from reference TRBV5-1 and TRBJ1-1, is as follows: KAGVTQTPRYLIKTRGQQVTLSCSPISGHRSVSWYQQTPGQGLQFLFEYFSETQRNKGNFPGRFSGRQFSNSRSEMNVSTLELGDSALYLCASSPNGAELNTEAFFGQGTRLTVV.

This clonotype was observed a few times. V is TRBV10-3 and J is TRBJ2-3, with a possible D match to TRBD2 (5 bases). CDR1 ENHRY and CDR2 SYGVKD come from the germline V gene. V was cut by 0 bases and J by 4 bases, with 17 bases left in between. CDR3 length equals 17 residues. This chain's CDR3 is CAISESTGGRVPDTQYF. The CDR3 DNA reads TGTGCCATCAGTGAGTCAACCGGAGGAAGGGTTCCAGATACGCAGTATTTT.

This clonotype was seen repeatedly, ten times or more. This chain uses TRBV29-1 with TRBJ1-2; D perhaps matches TRBD1 (5 bases). Germline assignment: CDR1 SQVTM and CDR2 ANQGSEA. The CDR3 is 17 residues long. The V end lost 2 bases, the J end lost 4 bases, and 23 bases lay between the germline ends. CDR3 residues: CSVEILGSGRSLYGYTF. Written as DNA, the CDR3 is TGCAGCGTTGAAATCCTTGGTTCAGGGAGGTCCCTCTATGGCTACACCTTC.

The chain carries TRBV7-2 and TRBJ2-7; D assignment may be TRBD1 or TRBD2 (5 bases each). This CDR3 has 13 residues. Trimming removed 8 bases from V and 3 bases from J, with 14 bases in between. Germline V gene sequence: CDR1 SGHTA, CDR2 FQGNSA. CDR3: CASPLGTGYEQYF. In DNA, the CDR3 is TGTGCCAGCCCGCTCGGGACGGGCTACGAGCAGTACTTC.

The rearrangement uses TRBV4-1 and TRBJ1-4; a weak D match, TRBD1 (5 bases). Per the germline V gene, CDR1 is MGHRA and CDR2 is YSYEKL. This CDR3 has 15 amino acids. V lost 1 base and J lost 8, with 14 bases in between. CDR3 coding DNA: TGCGCCAGCAGCCAAGTTGCGACAGTCAGCGAAAAACTGTTTTTT. Translation: CASSQVATVSEKLFF.

At least ten counts were recorded for this clonotype. The chain couples TRBV28 to TRBJ2-5; no clear D. This CDR3 is 11 amino acids long. V shed 6 bases and J shed 5 bases, with 7 bases lying between them. Germline CDR1 is MDHEN and CDR2 is SYDVKM. This CDR3 is CASSPRETQYF. For the CDR3, the DNA is TGTGCCAGCAGCCCGCGTGAGACCCAGTACTTC.

This clonotype has at least ten counts. This chain connects TRBV27 to TRBJ2-1; no clear D gene. This CDR3 spans 13 amino acids. V dropped 2 bases and J dropped 5 bases, with 7 bases sitting between them. From germline, CDR1 is MNHEY and CDR2 SMNVEV (reference sequence). CDR3 sequence: CASSLNGDNEQFF. The CDR3 coding sequence is TGTGCCAGCAGTTTAAACGGAGACAATGAGCAGTTCTTC.

This clonotype was seen more than once but under ten times. This chain connects TRBV7-6 to TRBJ2-1; possible D gene TRBD2, 6 bases. Germline CDR1 SGHVS, CDR2 FNYEAQ. This CDR3 is built from 16 residues. V lost 2 bases, J lost 9 bases, and 20 bases lay in between. The CDR3 spells CASSLMGSGGAGEQFF. The CDR3 DNA is TGTGCCAGCAGCTTAATGGGTAGCGGAGGGGCTGGTGAGCAGTTCTTC.

This clonotype was seen more than once but under ten times. CDR3 bases: TGTGCCAGCACCCAGGGAGGGGTTGACATTCAGTACTTC. Amino acid sequence: CASTQGGVDIQYF. This chain links TRBV28 with TRBJ2-4, with 7 bases matching TRBD2. Germline trimming cut 7 bases from V and 8 bases from J; bases unmatched to any gene: 8. CDR1 and CDR2 (germline): MDHEN, SYDVKM. The CDR3 covers 13 residues.

The chain is built from TRBV20-1 and TRBJ2-5; D unresolved. Germline V lookup: CDR1 DFQATT, CDR2 SNEGSKA (reference sequence). Trimming stripped 7 bases from V and 7 bases from J, with 10 bases between. The CDR3 is 10 amino acids. The CDR3 reads CSGYFGTQYF. In nucleotides, the CDR3 is TGCAGTGGGTACTTTGGGACCCAGTACTTC.

This clonotype was counted at least ten times. This chain links TRBV7-9 with TRBJ2-1; 10 bases map to TRBD1. Trimming took 3 bases from V and 7 from J; bases not matched to a gene: 6. This CDR3 is built from 15 residues. CDR1 and CDR2 from the germline V gene are SEHNR and FQNEAQ (reference sequence). The CDR3 region is CASSLGQGTGNEQFF. The CDR3 DNA reads as TGTGCCAGCAGCTTGGGACAGGGGACGGGGAATGAGCAGTTCTTC.

In its sample, this clonotype was seen a few times. The J gene is TRBJ2-7, the V gene TRBV6-2 or TRBV6-3; D not resolved. The CDR3 contains 12 residues. Trimming left V 5 bases short and J 7 bases short, with 12 bases between. Germline-derived CDR1 and CDR2 are MNHEY and SVGEGT. The CDR3 loop reads CASSRPTLEQYF. CDR3 bases: TGTGCCAGCAGTCGCCCCACCTTGGAGCAGTACTTC.

The V and J genes are TRBV6-5 and TRBJ2-7; TRBD1 is a possible D gene (5 bases). The CDR3 covers 17 residues. Deletions cut 1 base from V and 3 bases from J, with 19 bases between. Germline V gene sequence: CDR1 MNHEY, CDR2 SVGAGI. CDR3 sequence reads: CASSYYYAGHSDYEQYF. Written as DNA, the CDR3 is TGTGCCAGCAGTTACTACTACGCCGGACATTCCGACTACGAGCAGTACTTC.

The V call is TRBV6-1, the J call TRBJ1-5, with 9 positions matching TRBD1. V shed 7 bases, J shed 4 bases, and the junction held 8 bases outside the gene matches. CDR1 is MNHNS, CDR2 SASEGT, per germline. The CDR3 extends over 15 amino acids. The chain's CDR3 is CASTLGGQGNQPQHF. CDR3 sequence (DNA): TGTGCCAGCACCCTCGGAGGACAGGGGAATCAGCCCCAGCATTTT.

With respect to this clonotype: A read error is possible here, since a much larger clone lies one base away. CDR3 sequence: CSDARNTGELFF. CDR3 coding DNA: TGCAGCGATGCAAGGAACACCGGGGAGCTGTTTTTT. This chain links TRBV29-1 with TRBJ2-2; the D is unclear. The CDR3 is 12 residues long. V dropped 7 bases and J dropped 1 base, with 7 bases sitting between them. Germline CDR1 is SQVTM and CDR2 is ANQGSEA.